This TCR beta chain was found in a study of CD8 T cells in ankylosing spondylitis. V shed 5 bases, J shed 3 bases, and the junction held 9 bases outside the gene matches. The germline V gene has CDR1 DFQATT and CDR2 SNEGSKA (reference sequence). This CDR3 comprises 14 residues. TCRdb reprocessed the 5' RACE reads via MiXCR and lists one record per CDR3 protein. The sample yields more than 150,000 distinct CDR3 sequences, over 15% seen once. Sequenced: blood, either unsorted or a sorted T cell fraction (not recorded which). The V and J genes are TRBV20-1 and TRBJ2-7; TRBD1 matches 8 bases. This sequence originates from a male donor aged 5 to 29 with ankylosing spondylitis or in good health (not recorded which). DNA for the CDR3: TGCAGTGCTCCCCCGGACGGGACAGGCTACGAGCAGTACTTC. Protein: CSAPPDGTGYEQYF.